The next 5 T cell receptor beta chains were all read from a single sample in a study of T cell responses to AZD1222 COVID-19 vaccine. Data came from immunoSEQ multiplex PCR; TCRdb stores just in-frame clones and leaves some out. The table has approximately 100,000 clones, roughly nine tenths seen once. Sequenced material: peripheral blood, taken on day 0 of AZD1222 vaccination. Receptor source: an adult in good health.

The V and J genes are TRBV7-9 and TRBJ2-7; D may be TRBD2 (5 bases). The CDR3 loop spans 13 amino acids. Trimming shortened V by 5 bases and J by 4 bases, and 12 bases separated the two germline ends. CDR1 and CDR2 (germline): SEHNR, FQNEAQ (reference sequence). The CDR3 DNA follows: TGTGCCAGCAGCCTAAGTCCGGGGTACGAGCAGTACTTC. Translated, it gives CASSLSPGYEQYF.

The rearrangement uses TRBV14 and TRBJ1-2; no clear D gene. Trimming cost V 2 bases and J 3 bases, with 7 bases left between them. Germline V CDR1 and CDR2: SGHDN, FVKESK. The CDR3 loop spans 13 amino acids. In nucleotides, the CDR3 is TGTGCCAGCAGCCAACAGGCTGACTATGGCTACACCTTC. Its translation: CASSQQADYGYTF.

The CDR3 spells CASSFSDGFTEQYF. The CDR3 region has the DNA TGTGCCAGCAGTTTCTCCGACGGTTTTACGGAGCAGTACTTC. The chain combines TRBV27 with TRBJ2-7; D is undetermined. The CDR3 is 14 amino acids. The germline gives CDR1 MNHEY, CDR2 SMNVEV (reference sequence). V lost 3 bases and J 7 bases, leaving 16 bases between the germline ends.

V usage is TRBV6-5 and J usage is TRBJ1-1; D is undetermined. This CDR3 is built from 14 residues. V lost 7 bases and J 1 base, leaving 13 bases between the germline ends. Looked up from germline, CDR1 is MNHEY and CDR2 is SVGAGI. CDR3 bases: TGTGCCAGCACCTACTCCGAAGGGAACACTGAAGCTTTCTTT. Translated: CASTYSEGNTEAFF.

V usage is TRBV7-3 and J usage is TRBJ1-5; D perhaps matches TRBD1 (6 bases). Germline V gene sequence: CDR1 SGHTA, CDR2 FQGTGA. The CDR3 consists of 15 residues. The V end lost 0 bases, the J end lost 2 bases, and 8 bases lay between the germline ends. CDR3 DNA: TGTGCCAGCAGCTTAACGGCAGGGGGCAATCAGCCCCAGCATTTT. Protein product: CASSLTAGGNQPQHF.